This TCR beta chain was profiled in a study of blood T cell repertoires in COVID-19. Study-level information: COVID-19 samples from acute and convalescent phases originated in the United States, Italy and Spain.

Germline lookup yields CDR1 SGHRS and CDR2 YFSETQ. Unmatched junction bases numbered 6, after V lost 4 bases and J lost 0 bases. The CDR3 consists of 15 residues. Methods used by the authors: Reference gene primer amplification yielded estimated nucleated cell counts. The assay was immunoSEQ multiplex PCR, and TCRdb's table has in-frame clones only and misses some. The DNA was the basis for D and trimming; V, J and clone size are from that table. The sample gives around 200,000 clones, around four fifths of which show up once; around 8.7% is in the top ten. This receptor was obtained from a woman aged 45-65 years with acute or convalescent COVID-19. The gene calls are TRBV5-1 and TRBJ1-2, with 7 bases aligning to TRBD1. Sequenced input: peripheral blood. CDR3 coding DNA: TGCGCCAGCAGCCAAGCGACAGGGCCTAACTATGGCTACACCTTC. This encodes CASSQATGPNYGYTF. Drawing the rest from reference TRBV5-1 and TRBJ1-2, the complete variable domain is KAGVTQTPRYLIKTRGQQVTLSCSPISGHRSVSWYQQTPGQGLQFLFEYFSETQRNKGNFPGRFSGRQFSNSRSEMNVSTLELGDSALYLCASSQATGPNYGYTFGSGTRLTVV.